This T cell receptor (beta chain) stems from a study of long-term antiretroviral therapy in people with HIV. An immunoSEQ assay, version v3.0, was performed at survey level. TCRdb's table, derived via immunoSEQ multiplex PCR, lists solely in-frame clones and lacks some. Of 20,000 to 25,000 clones listed, approximately 83% are singletons. Sequenced here: unsorted PBMCs, sampled 1.2 years after starting antiretroviral therapy. This clonotype was sampled from a woman between 35 and 50 years old with HIV.

CDR3 sequence (DNA): TGCAGCGTTGAACTCGGGGCCAACGTCCTGACTTTC. Translated, it gives CSVELGANVLTF. This sequence joins TRBV29-1 and TRBJ2-6; no clear D. Trimming pared 2 bases from V and 4 bases from J, leaving 3 bases between. The germline CDR1 and CDR2 sequences are SQVTM and ANQGSEA. CDR3 length: 12 residues. The whole variable domain, filled in from reference TRBV29-1 and TRBJ2-6, reads SAVISQKPSRDICQRGTSLTIQCQVDSQVTMMFWYRQQPGQSLTLIATANQGSEATYESGFVIDKFPISRPNLTFSTLTVSNMSPEDSSIYLCSVELGANVLTFGAGSRLTVL.